This T cell receptor beta chain was identified during a study of T cell responses to AZD1222 COVID-19 vaccine (dated by TCRdb to about 2021). A note on the overall study: Because spike-specific TCR depth and breadth did not differ between the two schedules, AZD1222 recipients who got a second dose at roughly 4 weeks were pooled with those who got a second dose at roughly 12 weeks. A total of more than 230 trial participants underwent TCR sequencing, of whom 200 to 220 received two doses of AZD1222 and some 25 received two doses of the MenACWY control vaccine. Trial participants were enrolled by age into subgroups of 18-55, 56-69 and 70-plus years, and around 140, 26 and 57 TCR-sequenced participants, respectively, were included in these subgroups.

The CDR3 regions of human TCRbeta chains were analyzed by immunosequencing. Per the authors' processing: Repertoire TCRs were checked for matches against a reference library of SARS-CoV-2-specific TCRs that had been generated using the MIRA antigen-specificity platform. Breadth meant the fraction of unique TCRs that were SARS-CoV-2-associated, whereas depth meant the fraction of total T cells that were SARS-CoV-2-associated. Each spike-specific TCR was assigned to its reactive spike region and to a CD4 or CD8 class using the MIRA data. Log10-transformed breadth and depth values were compared by one-way ANOVA with Sidak's multiple comparisons tests. TCRdb holds this immuneACCESS table with in-frame rearrangements only. Some clones are missing; in checked studies, unresolved V genes explain under half, and the rest has no known cause. V and J calls and clone size are as listed in that table; D and trimming were resolved from the DNA. The sample records some 120,000 clones, 85% to 90% of which are singletons. The top ten clonotypes cover approximately 27% of the sample.

General study outcomes and caveats: In the small 56-69-year group, the increase in depth fell short of significance, most likely because of low power. Because no day 14 peak-response samples were available, repertoires were characterized only after the peak T cell response. CD4 TCRs associated with the vaccine covered the entire spike protein, and the dominant responses were in regions 160-218 and 743-854. Participants were mostly white British and included more females than males, and it was suggested by the authors that clonal diversity may have been underestimated. After two AZD1222 doses, spike-specific TCR breadth and depth were significantly higher than at day 0 and than in MenACWY recipients. Only five or six AZD1222 recipients were SARS-CoV-2 seropositive at baseline, limiting conclusions about previously exposed vaccinees. Reportedly, almost half of the unique spike-specific TCRs recognized epitopes lying outside the regions that are mutated in the B.1.351 and B.1.1.7 variants.

For this clone: The specificity of this receptor is unknown. Per-base qualities were not stored, and no clone one base away is much larger.

The CDR3 covers 18 residues, taking in both the cysteine and the phenylalanine. Left in the record is the CDR3 DNA by itself, 54 bases read in frame from the first base. V trim: 2 bases; J trim: 3 bases; unmatched bases: 12. Looking up the germline V gene yields CDR1 ENHRY and CDR2 SYGVKD. What the time point label conveys for this sample: baseline before first vaccination. Samples from vaccinated people were obtained from the UK trials COV001 and COV002, which included a single-blind randomized controlled phase 2/3 trial of AZD1222 (ChAdOx1 nCoV-19) in healthy adults. For TCRbeta chain sequencing, PBMC samples were collected from trial participants at day 0 and at day 28 after the second dose.

The TCR originated in an adult in good health. The sequence links TRBV10-3 to TRBJ2-4, and TRBD2 aligns with 8 junction nucleotides. The material sequenced was peripheral blood, taken on day 0 of AZD1222 vaccination. The bases are TGTGCCATCAGTGAGGAAATACTAGCGGTGAGGGGCAAAAACATTCAGTACTTC. Translated, this is CAISEEILAVRGKNIQYF.